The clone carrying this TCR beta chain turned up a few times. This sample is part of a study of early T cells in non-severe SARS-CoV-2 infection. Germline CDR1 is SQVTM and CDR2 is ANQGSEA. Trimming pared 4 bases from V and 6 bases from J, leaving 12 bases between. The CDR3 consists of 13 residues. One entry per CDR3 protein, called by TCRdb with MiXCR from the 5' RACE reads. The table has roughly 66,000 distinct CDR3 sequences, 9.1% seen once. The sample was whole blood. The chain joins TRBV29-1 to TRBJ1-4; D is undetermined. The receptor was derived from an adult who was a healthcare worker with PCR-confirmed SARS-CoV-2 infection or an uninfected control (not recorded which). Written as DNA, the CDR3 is TGCAGCGTTGTCTCGGAAGGGCATGAAAAACTGTTTTTT. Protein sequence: CSVVSEGHEKLFF.